This T cell receptor beta chain was profiled in a study of graft-versus-host responses after intestinal transplantation. Profiled with immunoSEQ multiplex PCR; TCRdb holds only in-frame clones, not every one. This repertoire shows about 98,000 clones, about 82% found once; its top ten account for more than 1.4%. The CDR3 loop spans 14 amino acids. V lost 3 bases, J lost 3 bases, and 5 bases stayed unmatched. Germline CDR1 and CDR2: SGHDT and YYEEEE. Sequences were derived from PBMCs, sampled 255 days after intestinal transplant. The chain employs TRBV5-6 and TRBJ2-7; the match to TRBD1 covers 8 bases. This receptor was identified in a human patient who received an intestinal transplant, so some T cells may come from the graft donor. The CDR3: CASSSGQAYYEQYV. Here the CDR3 DNA reads TGTGCCAGCAGCTCGGGACAGGCATACTACGAGCAGTACGTC.